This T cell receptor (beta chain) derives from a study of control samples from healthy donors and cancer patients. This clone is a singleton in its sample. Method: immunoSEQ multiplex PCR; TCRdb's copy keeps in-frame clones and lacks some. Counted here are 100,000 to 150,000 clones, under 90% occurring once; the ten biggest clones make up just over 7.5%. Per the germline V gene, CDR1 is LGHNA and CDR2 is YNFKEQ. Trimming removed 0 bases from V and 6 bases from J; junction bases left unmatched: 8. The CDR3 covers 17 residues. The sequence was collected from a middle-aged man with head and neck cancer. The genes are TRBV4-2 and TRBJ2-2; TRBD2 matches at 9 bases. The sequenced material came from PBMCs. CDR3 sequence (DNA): TGTGCCAGCAGCCAAGAGGTGGATAGCGGGAGCCCCGGGGAGCTGTTTTTT. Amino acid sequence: CASSQEVDSGSPGELFF.